The rows below give T cell receptor beta chains drawn from one sample of a study of identical twins. MiXCR, run by TCRdb on the 5' RACE reads, gives a single entry per CDR3 protein. The table records 1.5 million or so distinct CDR3 sequences, around 33% of them present only once. The material sequenced was cord blood. The receptors shown here come from a newborn girl in good health. Each CDR3 is given with its conserved first and last residue. D genes are given only for firm matches. Only part of the rows carry a size: once, few, many, or a class if the clone is expanded.

clone_size,v_call,j_call,d_call,cdr3_aa,cdr3_nt
once,TRBV7-9,TRBJ1-2,-,CASSFLVRGGANYGYTF,TGTGCCAGCAGCTTTTTGGTACGGGGTGGAGCTAACTATGGCTACACCTTC
-,TRBV10-3,TRBJ2-5,-,CAISETGKGGETQYF,TGTGCCATCAGTGAGACAGGGAAGGGCGGAGAGACCCAGTACTTC
-,TRBV20-1,TRBJ2-7,-,CSASLPWTSYEQYF,TGCAGTGCTAGCCTTCCCTGGACCTCCTACGAGCAGTACTTC
-,TRBV20-1,TRBJ2-5,TRBD1,CSARHRGGRETQYF,TGCAGTGCGAGACATAGAGGGGGCAGGGAGACCCAGTACTTC
-,TRBV4-2,TRBJ2-3,-,CASSQDLSGGSSTDTQYF,TGTGCCAGCAGCCAAGATCTTAGCGGCGGCTCTAGCACAGATACGCAGTATTTT
-,TRBV25-1,TRBJ2-5,-,CASSEGPLTQYF,TGTGCCAGCAGTGAAGGACCCCTGACCCAGTACTTC
many,TRBV27,TRBJ2-7,TRBD1,CASSRDRNYEQYF,TGTGCCAGCAGCCGGGACAGAAACTACGAGCAGTACTTC
many,TRBV28,TRBJ2-6,-,CASSLPDSSGANVLTF,TGTGCCAGCAGTTTGCCCGACAGCTCTGGGGCCAACGTCCTGACTTTC
few,TRBV20-1,TRBJ2-7,TRBD1,CSAIPPGTGGEQYF,TGCAGTGCTATTCCTCCCGGGACAGGGGGCGAGCAGTACTTC
few,TRBV6-6,TRBJ1-1,TRBD1,CASSTGGGTEAFF,TGTGCCAGCAGCACAGGGGGGGGGACTGAAGCTTTCTTT
few,TRBV18,TRBJ1-2,TRBD1,CASSAGTGDGYGYTF,TGTGCCAGCTCAGCCGGGACAGGGGATGGCTATGGCTACACCTTC
-,TRBV25-1,TRBJ2-2,TRBD2,CASSEWVSGRLNTGELFF,TGTGCCAGCAGTGAATGGGTTAGCGGGAGACTTAACACCGGGGAGCTGTTTTTT
-,TRBV7-8,TRBJ1-5,-,CASSLAQQINQPQHF,TGTGCCAGCAGCTTAGCGCAACAGATCAATCAGCCCCAGCATTTT
-,TRBV10-3,TRBJ1-2,-,CAISGSPATSYGYTF,TGTGCCATCAGTGGTTCCCCGGCGACAAGCTATGGCTACACCTTC
-,TRBV29-1,TRBJ1-2,TRBD1,CSVEDFQGAGGYTF,TGCAGCGTTGAAGATTTCCAGGGGGCGGGGGGCTACACCTTC
-,TRBV28,TRBJ2-3,-,CASSPGGFTQYF,TGTGCCAGCAGCCCCGGTGGTTTTACGCAGTATTTT
few,TRBV6-5,TRBJ2-7,TRBD2,CASSYSLAGVYEQYF,TGTGCCAGCAGTTACTCACTAGCGGGAGTCTACGAGCAGTACTTC
few,TRBV2,TRBJ1-5,-,CASSDVQGRSNQPQHF,TGTGCCAGCAGTGATGTACAGGGAAGGAGTAATCAGCCCCAGCATTTT
-,TRBV20-1,TRBJ1-2,TRBD1,CSARPGQESYGYTF,TGCAGTGCTAGGCCGGGACAGGAGAGCTATGGCTACACCTTC
few,TRBV5-8,TRBJ2-5,-,CASSFGGISPETQYF,TGTGCCAGCAGCTTCGGAGGGATTTCTCCAGAGACCCAGTACTTC
few,TRBV20-1,TRBJ2-7,TRBD2,CSARASLRRGASYEQYF,TGCAGTGCTAGAGCAAGCTTAAGGCGGGGGGCCTCCTACGAGCAGTACTTC
few,TRBV28,TRBJ2-3,TRBD2,CASSPPGLGVTDTQYF,TGTGCCAGCAGTCCACCGGGACTAGGGGTCACAGATACGCAGTATTTT
-,TRBV21-1,TRBJ2-2,-,CASSQSYYRGHTGELFF,TGTGCCAGCAGCCAAAGTTACTACAGGGGCCACACCGGGGAGCTGTTTTTT
-,TRBV29-1,TRBJ1-2,-,CSVRLNYGHTF,TGCAGCGTTCGACTTAACTATGGCCACACCTTC
many,TRBV3-1,TRBJ2-7,TRBD2,CASSQGLAVLGYEQYF,TGTGCCAGCAGCCAAGGACTAGCGGTCCTGGGCTACGAGCAGTACTTC
-,TRBV7-8,TRBJ2-7,-,CASSYGPTFTYEQYF,TGTGCCAGCAGCTATGGACCGACTTTTACCTACGAGCAGTACTTC
-,TRBV27,TRBJ2-2,TRBD1,CASSYETGDTGELFF,TGTGCCAGCAGTTATGAGACAGGGGATACCGGGGAGCTGTTTTTT
few,TRBV27,TRBJ2-3,-,CASSLMWEGTDTQYF,TGTGCCAGCAGTTTGATGTGGGAAGGCACAGATACGCAGTATTTT
few,TRBV28,TRBJ2-3,-,CASTPGLEITQYF,TGTGCCAGCACCCCCGGACTCGAGATTACGCAGTATTTT
few,TRBV2,TRBJ2-1,TRBD2,CASSEASGSPGGQFF,TGTGCCAGCAGTGAAGCTAGCGGGAGTCCAGGGGGGCAGTTCTTC
-,TRBV5-6,TRBJ1-5,-,CASSLAGGGYQPQHF,TGTGCCAGCAGCTTGGCGGGGGGAGGATATCAGCCCCAGCATTTT
-,TRBV11-3,TRBJ2-1,TRBD2,CASSLDTSAYNEQFF,TGTGCCAGCAGCTTAGATACTAGCGCCTACAATGAGCAGTTCTTC
-,TRBV20-1,TRBJ2-7,TRBD2,CSASSSSGVYEQYF,TGCAGTGCTAGTTCGTCTAGCGGGGTCTACGAGCAGTACTTC
-,TRBV19,TRBJ2-1,-,CASSIELRRQAEQFF,TGTGCCAGTAGTATCGAATTAAGGAGGCAGGCTGAGCAGTTCTTC
few,TRBV5-6,TRBJ1-2,TRBD1,CASSWGQGHGYTF,TGTGCCAGCAGCTGGGGACAGGGACATGGCTACACCTTC
-,TRBV3-1,TRBJ2-7,TRBD1,CASSRRQGQAYEQYF,TGTGCCAGCAGCCGTCGTCAGGGACAGGCCTACGAGCAGTACTTC
-,TRBV7-2,TRBJ1-2,-,CASSPHLLGEGTYGYTF,TGTGCCAGCAGCCCACACCTTCTAGGGGAGGGTACCTATGGCTACACCTTC
-,TRBV7-9,TRBJ2-7,-,CASSPKLGKGRYF,TGTGCCAGCAGCCCAAAACTCGGAAAAGGGAGGTACTTC
-,TRBV6-5,TRBJ2-3,-,CASSYSGRCADTQYF,TGTGCCAGCAGTTACTCTGGCAGGTGCGCAGATACGCAGTATTTT
few,TRBV21-1,TRBJ1-2,-,CASSKRDSPNYGYTF,TGTGCCAGCAGCAAGAGGGACAGCCCTAACTATGGCTACACCTTC
few,TRBV6-2/TRBV6-3,TRBJ1-4,-,CASSYSDTGIFREKLFF,TGTGCCAGCAGTTACAGTGACACAGGCATATTCCGTGAAAAACTGTTTTTT
-,TRBV28,TRBJ2-3,TRBD2,CASSWTSGRHTDTQYF,TGTGCCAGCAGTTGGACTAGCGGGAGACACACAGATACGCAGTATTTT
-,TRBV20-1,TRBJ2-1,TRBD2,CSARVYSGSRYDEQFF,TGCAGTGCTAGAGTTTATAGCGGGAGCAGGTACGATGAGCAGTTCTTC
-,TRBV29-1,TRBJ2-7,-,CSVQQGPYEQYF,TGCAGCGTCCAACAGGGCCCATACGAGCAGTACTTC
few,TRBV6-1,TRBJ1-2,TRBD1,CASSESRTGSYGYTF,TGTGCCAGCAGTGAATCTCGGACAGGGTCCTATGGCTACACCTTC
-,TRBV3-1,TRBJ2-5,-,CASGPGLFQETQYF,TGTGCCAGCGGACCGGGACTGTTCCAAGAGACCCAGTACTTC